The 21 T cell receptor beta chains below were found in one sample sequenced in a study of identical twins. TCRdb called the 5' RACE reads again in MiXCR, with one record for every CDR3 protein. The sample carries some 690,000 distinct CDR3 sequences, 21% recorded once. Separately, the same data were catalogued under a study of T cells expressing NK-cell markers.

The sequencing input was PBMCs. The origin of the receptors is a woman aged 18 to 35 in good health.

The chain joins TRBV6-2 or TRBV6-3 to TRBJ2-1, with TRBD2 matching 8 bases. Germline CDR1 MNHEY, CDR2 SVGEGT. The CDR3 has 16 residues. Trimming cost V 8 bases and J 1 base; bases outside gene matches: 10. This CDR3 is CASLETGGRSYNEQFF. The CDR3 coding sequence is TGTGCCAGCCTAGAGACGGGGGGGCGTTCCTACAATGAGCAGTTCTTC.

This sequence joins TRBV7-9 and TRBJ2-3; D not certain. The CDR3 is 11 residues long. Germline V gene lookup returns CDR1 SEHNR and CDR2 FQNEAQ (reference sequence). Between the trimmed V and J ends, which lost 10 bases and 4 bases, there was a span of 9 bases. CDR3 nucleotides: TGTGCCACGAGAGGCCCAGATACGCAGTATTTT. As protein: CATRGPDTQYF. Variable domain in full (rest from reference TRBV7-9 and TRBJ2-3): DTGVSQNPRHKITKRGQNVTFRCDPISEHNRLYWYRQTLGQGPEFLTYFQNEAQLEKSRLLSDRFSAERPKGSFSTLEIQRTEQGDSAMYLCATRGPDTQYFGPGTRLTVL.

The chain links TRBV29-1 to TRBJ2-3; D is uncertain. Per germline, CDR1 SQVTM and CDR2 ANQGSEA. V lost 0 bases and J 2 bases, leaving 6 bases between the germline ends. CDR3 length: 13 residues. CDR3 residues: CSVEDPNTDTQYF. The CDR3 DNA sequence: TGCAGCGTTGAAGATCCCAACACAGATACGCAGTATTTT.

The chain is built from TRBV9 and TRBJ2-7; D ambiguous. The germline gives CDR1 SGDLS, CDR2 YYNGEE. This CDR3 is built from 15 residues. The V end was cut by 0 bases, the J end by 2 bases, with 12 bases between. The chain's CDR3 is CASSVEAISTYEQYF. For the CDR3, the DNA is TGTGCCAGCAGCGTAGAGGCCATCTCTACCTACGAGCAGTACTTC.

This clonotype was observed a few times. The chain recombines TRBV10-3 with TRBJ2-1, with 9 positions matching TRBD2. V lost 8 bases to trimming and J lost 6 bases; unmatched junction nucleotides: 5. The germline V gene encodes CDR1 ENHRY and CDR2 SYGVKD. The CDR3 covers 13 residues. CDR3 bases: TGTGCCATCGCTGGACTAGCGCCCAATGAGCAGTTCTTC. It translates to CAIAGLAPNEQFF.

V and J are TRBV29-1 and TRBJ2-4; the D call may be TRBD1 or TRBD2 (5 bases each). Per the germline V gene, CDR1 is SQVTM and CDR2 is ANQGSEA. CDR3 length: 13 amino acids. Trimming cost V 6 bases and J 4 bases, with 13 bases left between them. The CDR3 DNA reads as TGCAGCGTCGGTGGGGGTCAGAAAAACATTCAGTACTTC. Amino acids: CSVGGGQKNIQYF.

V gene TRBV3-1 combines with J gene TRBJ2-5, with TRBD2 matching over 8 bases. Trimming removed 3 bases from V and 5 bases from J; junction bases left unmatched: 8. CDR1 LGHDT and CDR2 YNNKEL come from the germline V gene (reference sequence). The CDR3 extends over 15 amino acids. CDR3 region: CASSQGGGTAETQYF. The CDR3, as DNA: TGTGCCAGCAGCCAGGGCGGGGGGACGGCGGAGACCCAGTACTTC.

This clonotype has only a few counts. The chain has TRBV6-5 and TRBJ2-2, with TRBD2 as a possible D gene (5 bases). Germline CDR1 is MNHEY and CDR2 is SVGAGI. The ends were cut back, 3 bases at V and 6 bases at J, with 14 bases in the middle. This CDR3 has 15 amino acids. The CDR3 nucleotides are TGTGCCAGCAGTTATTCCGGAGGAGGTCCCGGGGAGCTGTTTTTT. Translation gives CASSYSGGGPGELFF.

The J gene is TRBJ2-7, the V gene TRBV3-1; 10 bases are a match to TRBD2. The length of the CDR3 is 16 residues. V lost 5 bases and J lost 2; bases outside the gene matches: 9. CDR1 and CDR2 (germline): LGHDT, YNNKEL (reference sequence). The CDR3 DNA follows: TGTGCCAGCAGCTTATTCGGACTAGCGGAGACCTACGAGCAGTACTTC. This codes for CASSLFGLAETYEQYF.

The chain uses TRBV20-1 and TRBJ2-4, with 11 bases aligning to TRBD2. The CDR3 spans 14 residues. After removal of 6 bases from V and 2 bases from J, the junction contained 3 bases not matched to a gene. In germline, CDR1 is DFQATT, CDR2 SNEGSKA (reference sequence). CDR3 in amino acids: CSAIAGGTKNIQYF. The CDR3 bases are TGCAGTGCAATAGCGGGAGGGACCAAAAACATTCAGTACTTC.

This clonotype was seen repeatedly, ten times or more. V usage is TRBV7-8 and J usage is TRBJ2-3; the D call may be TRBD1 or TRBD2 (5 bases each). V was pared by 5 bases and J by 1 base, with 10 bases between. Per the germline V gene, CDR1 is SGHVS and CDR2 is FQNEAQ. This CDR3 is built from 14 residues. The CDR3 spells CASSVGRGTDTQYF. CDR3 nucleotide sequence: TGTGCCAGCAGCGTGGGACGAGGCACAGATACGCAGTATTTT.

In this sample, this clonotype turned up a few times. CDR3 loop: CASGGTSVYTGELFF. Written as DNA, the CDR3 is TGTGCTAGTGGTGGCACTAGCGTTTACACCGGGGAGCTGTTTTTT. The V and J genes are TRBV12-5 and TRBJ2-2, with 7 nucleotides matching TRBD2. The V segment lost 5 bases and the J segment 3 bases; nucleotides outside the gene matches: 6. Germline-derived CDR1 and CDR2 are LGHNT and FRNRAP. This CDR3 comprises 15 residues.

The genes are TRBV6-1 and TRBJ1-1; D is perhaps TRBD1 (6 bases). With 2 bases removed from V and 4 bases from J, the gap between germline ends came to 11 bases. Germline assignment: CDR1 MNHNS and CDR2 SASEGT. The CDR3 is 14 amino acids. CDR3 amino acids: CASSESRGGTEAFF. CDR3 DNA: TGTGCCAGCAGTGAATCCAGGGGTGGCACTGAAGCTTTCTTT.

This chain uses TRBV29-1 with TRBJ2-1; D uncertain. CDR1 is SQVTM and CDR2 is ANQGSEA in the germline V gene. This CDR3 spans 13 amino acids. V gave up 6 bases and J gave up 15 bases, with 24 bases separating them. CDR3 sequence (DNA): TGCAGCGTAGACATCGGACGGTGGTCTCCGCGGTTCTTC. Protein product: CSVDIGRWSPRFF.

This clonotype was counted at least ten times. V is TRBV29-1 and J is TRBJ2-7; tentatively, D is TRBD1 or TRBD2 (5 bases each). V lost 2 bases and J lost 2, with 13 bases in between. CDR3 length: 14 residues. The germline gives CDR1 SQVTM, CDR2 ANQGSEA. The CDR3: CSVERDGRPYEQYF. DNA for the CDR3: TGCAGCGTTGAACGGGACGGGCGCCCCTACGAGCAGTACTTC.

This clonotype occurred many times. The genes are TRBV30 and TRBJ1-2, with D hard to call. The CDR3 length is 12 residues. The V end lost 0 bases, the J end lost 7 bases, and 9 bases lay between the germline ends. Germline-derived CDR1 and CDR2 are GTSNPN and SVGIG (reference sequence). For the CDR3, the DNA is TGTGCCTGGAGTGTTGGAGGCACTGGCTACACCTTC. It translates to CAWSVGGTGYTF.

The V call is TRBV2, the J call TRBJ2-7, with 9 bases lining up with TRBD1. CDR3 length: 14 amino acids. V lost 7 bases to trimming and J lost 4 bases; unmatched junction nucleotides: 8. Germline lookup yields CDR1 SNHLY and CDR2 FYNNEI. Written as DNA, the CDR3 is TGTGCCAGCAACGACGGACAGGGGCGATACGAGCAGTACTTC. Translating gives CASNDGQGRYEQYF. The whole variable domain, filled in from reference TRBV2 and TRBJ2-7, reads EPEVTQTPSHQVTQMGQEVILRCVPISNHLYFYWYRQILGQKVEFLVSFYNNEISEKSEIFDDQFSVERPDGSNFTLKIRSTKLEDSAMYFCASNDGQGRYEQYFGPGTRLTVT.

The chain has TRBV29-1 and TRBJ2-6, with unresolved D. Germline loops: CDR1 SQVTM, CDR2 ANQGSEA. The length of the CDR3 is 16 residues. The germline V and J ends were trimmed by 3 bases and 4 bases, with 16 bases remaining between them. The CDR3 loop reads CSVDGLGEQGANVLTF. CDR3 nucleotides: TGCAGCGTTGACGGCCTCGGCGAGCAAGGGGCCAACGTCCTGACTTTC.

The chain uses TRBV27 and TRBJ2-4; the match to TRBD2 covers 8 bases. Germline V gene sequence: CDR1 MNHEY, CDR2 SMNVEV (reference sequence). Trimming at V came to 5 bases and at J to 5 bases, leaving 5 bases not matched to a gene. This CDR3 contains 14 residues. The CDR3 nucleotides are TGTGCCAGCAGTACGATCGGGGGGGAAAACATTCAGTACTTC. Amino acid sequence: CASSTIGGENIQYF.

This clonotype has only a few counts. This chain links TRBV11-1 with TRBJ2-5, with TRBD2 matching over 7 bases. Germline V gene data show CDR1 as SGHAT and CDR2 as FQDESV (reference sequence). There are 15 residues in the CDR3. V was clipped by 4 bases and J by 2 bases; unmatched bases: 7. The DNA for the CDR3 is TGTGCCAGCAGCTCCCGGGGGGTGCCACAAGAGACCCAGTACTTC. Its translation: CASSSRGVPQETQYF.

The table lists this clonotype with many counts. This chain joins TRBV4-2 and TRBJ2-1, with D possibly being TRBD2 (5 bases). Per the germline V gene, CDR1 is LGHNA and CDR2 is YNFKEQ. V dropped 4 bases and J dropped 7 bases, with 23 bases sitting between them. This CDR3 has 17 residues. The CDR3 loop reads CASSPPTLGPQGNEQFF. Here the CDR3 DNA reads TGTGCCAGCAGCCCCCCAACACTAGGTCCCCAAGGGAATGAGCAGTTCTTC.